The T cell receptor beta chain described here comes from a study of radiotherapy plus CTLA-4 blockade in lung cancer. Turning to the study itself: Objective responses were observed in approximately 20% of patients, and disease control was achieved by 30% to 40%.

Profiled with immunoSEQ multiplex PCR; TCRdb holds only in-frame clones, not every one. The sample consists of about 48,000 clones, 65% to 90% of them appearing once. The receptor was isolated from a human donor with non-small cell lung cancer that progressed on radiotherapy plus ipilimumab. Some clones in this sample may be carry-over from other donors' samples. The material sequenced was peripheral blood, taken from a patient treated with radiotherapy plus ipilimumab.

This CDR3 reads CASSLLAGFNEQFF. The CDR3 DNA is TGTGCCAGCAGCCTACTAGCGGGATTCAATGAGCAGTTCTTC. The genes are TRBV11-2 and TRBJ2-1; 10 nucleotides align to TRBD2. The CDR3 runs to 14 residues. Germline lookup yields CDR1 SGHAT and CDR2 FQNNGV. V was pared by 5 bases and J by 6 bases, with 4 bases of the junction left unmatched.